Each of the 21 T cell receptor beta chains below was sequenced from the same sample in a study of PD-1 blockade in classical Hodgkin lymphoma. TCRdb's copy holds only in-frame clones and misses some; the assay was immunoSEQ multiplex PCR. The data hold roughly 60,000 clones, with around 90% observed a single time. The sample's time point: cycle 4 day 1 (C4D1), after 5 to 7 weeks of nivolumab. After autologous stem cell transplantation all patients relapsed, and prior brentuximab vedotin exposure differed between cohorts. The starting material was peripheral blood mononuclear cells (PBMCs), obtained before the fourth cycle of nivolumab. The receptor set was obtained from a human donor with classical Hodgkin lymphoma.

This clone was found once. The chain recombines TRBV6-4 with TRBJ1-5; D unclear. Germline-derived CDR1 and CDR2 are MRHNA and SNTAGT. This CDR3 comprises 13 residues. V was cut by 4 bases and J by 3 bases, with 7 bases left in between. The CDR3 loop reads CASSVEANQPQHF. CDR3 nucleotides: TGTGCCAGCAGTGTTGAGGCCAATCAGCCCCAGCATTTT.

This chain uses TRBV2 with TRBJ2-1, with 9 bases aligning to TRBD1. The CDR3 covers 13 residues. V shed 5 bases, J shed 9 bases, and the junction held 5 bases outside the gene matches. Germline V gives CDR1 SNHLY, CDR2 FYNNEI. CDR3 in DNA: TGTGCCAGCAGTTTACAGGGGGCTGCTGAGCAGTTCTTC. As protein: CASSLQGAAEQFF.

This clone was observed a single time. The chain recombines TRBV30 with TRBJ2-5; weak D call: TRBD2 (5 bases). CDR3 length equals 15 residues. Germline CDR1 and CDR2: GTSNPN and SVGIG (reference sequence). Trimming removed 2 bases from V and 6 bases from J, with 19 bases in between. The CDR3 DNA reads TGTGCCTGGAGTCCGGACTGGCGTGGTTTTCAGACCCAGTACTTC. This sequence encodes CAWSPDWRGFQTQYF. Drawing the rest from reference TRBV30 and TRBJ2-5, the complete variable domain is SQTIHQWPATLVQPVGSPLSLECTVEGTSNPNLYWYRQAAGRGLQLLFYSVGIGQISSEVPQNLSASRPQDRQFILSSKKLLLSDSGFYLCAWSPDWRGFQTQYFGPGTRLLVL.

The chain couples TRBV2 to TRBJ1-2; no clear D. This CDR3 is built from 14 residues. Trimming removed 4 bases from V and 8 bases from J, with 17 bases in between. CDR1 is SNHLY and CDR2 is FYNNEI in the germline V gene. The CDR3 loop is CASSVGGPYEGYTF. DNA for the CDR3: TGTGCCAGCAGTGTCGGAGGGCCCTATGAGGGCTACACCTTC.

This rearrangement joins TRBV7-9 to TRBJ1-6, with D possibly TRBD1 on 5 matching bases. Trimming removed 1 base from V and 11 bases from J, with 15 bases in between. The CDR3 sequence is 15 residues long. CDR1 SEHNR and CDR2 FQNEAQ come from the germline V gene (reference sequence). This CDR3 is CASSLGGTFFAPLHF. The CDR3 nucleotides are TGTGCCAGCAGCTTAGGAGGGACCTTCTTTGCACCCCTCCACTTT.

The chain uses TRBV6-4 and TRBJ1-1; D not certain. The CDR3 is 14 residues long. From germline, CDR1 is MRHNA and CDR2 SNTAGT. The V end lost 3 bases, the J end lost 1 base, and 9 bases lay between the germline ends. The CDR3 loop reads CASSEEGWNTEAFF. CDR3 coding DNA: TGTGCCAGCAGTGAAGAAGGGTGGAACACTGAAGCTTTCTTT.

The V and J genes are TRBV15 and TRBJ1-5, with D unclear. The CDR3 runs to 16 residues. Per germline, CDR1 LNHNV and CDR2 YYDKDF (reference sequence). V was cut by 0 bases and J by 11 bases, with 20 bases left in between. Here the CDR3 reads CATSRESAPNSAAQHF. The CDR3 region has the DNA TGTGCCACCAGCAGAGAATCGGCGCCGAATTCTGCAGCCCAGCATTTT.

This chain links TRBV30 with TRBJ1-6, with D hard to call. The CDR3 loop spans 19 amino acids. With 1 base removed from V and 3 bases from J, the gap between germline ends came to 22 bases. Germline-derived CDR1 and CDR2 are GTSNPN and SVGIG (reference sequence). CDR3 sequence reads: CAWSESAGFWNHYNSPLHF. The CDR3 DNA is TGTGCCTGGAGTGAGAGTGCCGGCTTTTGGAACCACTATAATTCACCCCTCCACTTT.

This rearrangement joins TRBV11-2 to TRBJ2-1; D is unclear. Germline CDR1 and CDR2: SGHAT and FQNNGV. The CDR3 contains 15 residues. Trimming stripped 2 bases from V and 0 bases from J, with 8 bases between. CDR3 in DNA: TGTGCCAGCAGCTTATCGGCAGTCTCCTACAATGAGCAGTTCTTC. This translates into CASSLSAVSYNEQFF.

The chain links TRBV11-2 to TRBJ1-1; D gene ambiguous. There are 13 residues in the CDR3. Germline CDR1 is SGHAT and CDR2 is FQNNGV. Between the trimmed V and J ends, which lost 0 bases and 1 base, there was a span of 3 bases. The CDR3 sequence: CASSLDRNTEAFF. The CDR3 DNA follows: TGTGCCAGCAGCTTAGACAGGAACACTGAAGCTTTCTTT.

Here the CDR3 reads CAISEYTGDGYTF. CDR3 sequence (DNA): TGTGCCATCAGTGAGTACACAGGGGATGGCTACACCTTC. The chain links TRBV10-3 to TRBJ1-2, with 7 bases lining up with TRBD1. The germline gives CDR1 ENHRY, CDR2 SYGVKD. This CDR3 has 13 residues. V was clipped by 1 base and J by 6 bases; unmatched bases: 2.

In this sample, this clone turned up once. The rearrangement uses TRBV5-4 and TRBJ1-6; TRBD1 aligns across 9 bases. The CDR3 is 17 amino acids. V lost 2 bases, J lost 1 base, and 4 bases stayed unmatched. The germline gives CDR1 SGHNT, CDR2 YYREEE (reference sequence). CDR3 loop: CASSFYRGLSYNSPLHF. DNA for the CDR3: TGTGCCAGCAGCTTCTACAGGGGGCTGTCCTATAATTCACCCCTCCACTTT.

The count of this clone is one. The rearrangement uses TRBV2 and TRBJ2-7, with unresolved D. Trimming removed 3 bases at V and 2 bases at J, with 2 bases between. Germline lookup yields CDR1 SNHLY and CDR2 FYNNEI. The CDR3 is made up of 11 amino acids. The CDR3 DNA follows: TGTGCCAGCAGTGAGGCCTACGAGCAGTACTTC. Its translation is CASSEAYEQYF. Full variable domain (rest looked up from reference TRBV2 and TRBJ2-7): EPEVTQTPSHQVTQMGQEVILRCVPISNHLYFYWYRQILGQKVEFLVSFYNNEISEKSEIFDDQFSVERPDGSNFTLKIRSTKLEDSAMYFCASSEAYEQYFGPGTRLTVT.

The chain recombines TRBV30 with TRBJ1-5, with D maybe TRBD1 (5 bases). This CDR3 comprises 13 residues. CDR1 is GTSNPN and CDR2 is SVGIG in the germline V gene (reference sequence). V was clipped by 4 bases and J by 6 bases, with 13 bases between them. CDR3 sequence (DNA): TGTGCCTGGACCGGGGCGGGGGGTCAGCCCCAGCATTTT. Translating gives CAWTGAGGQPQHF.

A few counts support this clone. The V gene is TRBV5-4, the J gene TRBJ1-2, with a tentative D call TRBD1 (5 bases). Germline CDR1 SGHNT, CDR2 YYREEE (reference sequence). V dropped 6 bases and J dropped 4 bases, with 19 bases sitting between them. The CDR3 loop spans 15 amino acids. CDR3 sequence: CASTRGGEGIYGYTF. The CDR3 bases are TGTGCCAGCACCAGAGGTGGGGAGGGGATCTATGGCTACACCTTC.

This chain uses TRBV4-1 with TRBJ1-2; maybe TRBD1 (6 bases). V lost 6 bases and J 6 bases, leaving 17 bases between the germline ends. The CDR3 consists of 14 residues. Germline V lookup: CDR1 MGHRA, CDR2 YSYEKL. CDR3 loop: CASRDPGTPNGYTF. The CDR3 nucleotides read TGCGCCAGCAGGGACCCCGGGACACCCAATGGCTACACCTTC.

The J gene is TRBJ2-2, the V gene TRBV5-5; 8 nucleotides agree with TRBD2. The CDR3 contains 16 residues. Germline CDR1 is SGHKS and CDR2 is YYEKEE (reference sequence). The J segment lost 0 bases and the V segment lost 3 bases, leaving 4 bases of the junction unmatched. The chain's CDR3 is CASSSGLATNTGELFF. In nucleotides, the CDR3 is TGTGCCAGCAGCTCAGGACTAGCAACGAACACCGGGGAGCTGTTTTTT.

This chain connects TRBV28 to TRBJ2-1; TRBD2 aligns across 10 bases. CDR1 MDHEN and CDR2 SYDVKM come from the germline V gene. The ends lost 9 bases at V and 8 bases at J; junction bases unmatched: 10. The CDR3 totals 14 residues. Here the CDR3 reads CASLLSGGADEQFF. CDR3 nucleotides: TGTGCCAGTCTTTTAAGCGGGGGGGCCGATGAGCAGTTCTTC.

The chain has TRBV7-2 and TRBJ2-3; D might be TRBD2 (5 bases). The CDR3 is 14 residues long. V lost 3 bases to trimming and J lost 3 bases, with 10 bases between them. CDR1 and CDR2 from the germline V gene are SGHTA and FQGNSA. CDR3 amino acids: CASSFSGVTDTQYF. The CDR3 bases are TGTGCCAGCAGCTTCTCCGGGGTGACAGATACGCAGTATTTT.

The chain recombines TRBV7-2 with TRBJ1-6; D not resolved. V lost 4 bases to trimming and J lost 12 bases, with 19 bases between them. Germline V gene sequence: CDR1 SGHTA, CDR2 FQGNSA. The CDR3 is 15 residues long. The CDR3 sequence is CASSSPLGLREPLHF. The DNA for the CDR3 is TGTGCCAGCAGCTCCCCCCTGGGTCTAAGGGAACCCCTCCACTTT.

This clone was seen just once. The chain combines TRBV19 with TRBJ1-2; D might be TRBD1 (6 bases). V lost 4 bases and J 4 bases, leaving 13 bases between the germline ends. Per germline, CDR1 LNHDA and CDR2 SQIVND (reference sequence). This CDR3 spans 14 amino acids. This CDR3 reads CASSTPQGSYGYTF. The CDR3 nucleotides are TGTGCCAGTAGTACGCCACAGGGATCCTATGGCTACACCTTC.